One sample yielded the 10 T cell receptor beta chains listed below, sequenced in a study of T cell responses to AZD1222 COVID-19 vaccine. TCRdb's table, derived via immunoSEQ multiplex PCR, lists solely in-frame clones and lacks some. The sample holds 85,000 to 90,000 clones, nearly 90% seen once. The input for sequencing was peripheral blood, taken on day 0 of AZD1222 vaccination. These receptors were taken from an adult in good health.

V gene TRBV4-1 combines with J gene TRBJ1-6, with D hard to call. Germline V gene sequence: CDR1 MGHRA, CDR2 YSYEKL. The V end was cut by 1 base, the J end by 9 bases, with 19 bases between. This CDR3 is built from 17 residues. CDR3 sequence reads: CASSQVDMGFQSSPLHF. In DNA form, the CDR3 reads TGCGCCAGCAGCCAAGTCGACATGGGGTTTCAGAGTTCACCCCTCCACTTT.

The chain has TRBV5-1 and TRBJ2-7, with D perhaps TRBD2 (6 bases). Between the trimmed V and J ends, which lost 5 bases and 4 bases, there was a span of 19 bases. This CDR3 has 15 residues. Germline lookup yields CDR1 SGHRS and CDR2 YFSETQ. The CDR3 here is CASSPLPGDLYEQYF. CDR3 in DNA: TGCGCCAGCAGTCCACTCCCGGGGGACCTATACGAGCAGTACTTC.

The gene calls are TRBV28 and TRBJ1-4; TRBD1 matches 10 bases. The CDR3 length is 14 residues. The V gene end was trimmed by 6 bases and the J gene end by 8 bases; junction bases not matched to a gene: 6. CDR1 MDHEN and CDR2 SYDVKM come from the germline V gene. The CDR3 protein is CASRTGGAKEKLFF. In nucleotides, the CDR3 is TGTGCCAGCAGGACAGGGGGCGCGAAGGAAAAACTGTTTTTT.

V is TRBV5-1 and J is TRBJ2-1; D is tentatively TRBD1 or TRBD2 (5 bases each). Germline values: CDR1 SGHRS, CDR2 YFSETQ. There are 15 residues in the CDR3. Trimming took off 1 base at V and 5 bases at J, with 13 bases between the two ends. CDR3 loop: CASSLRDVPNNEQFF. The CDR3 DNA is TGCGCCAGCAGCTTGCGGGACGTTCCGAACAATGAGCAGTTCTTC.

This clone was observed a handful of times. The CDR3 DNA sequence: TGCGCCAGCAGCTCAGGACAGGGAAACCGATGGGGGACCCAGTACTTC. Translation gives CASSSGQGNRWGTQYF. J is TRBJ2-5 and V is TRBV5-1, with 8 bases lining up with TRBD1. The CDR3 is 16 residues long. The germline V gene has CDR1 SGHRS and CDR2 YFSETQ. After removal of 3 bases from V and 7 bases from J, the junction contained 14 bases not matched to a gene.

V usage is TRBV24-1 and J usage is TRBJ2-3; D not resolved. This CDR3 has 11 amino acids. Germline-derived CDR1 and CDR2 are KGHDR and SFDVKD. Trimming shortened V by 3 bases and J by 5 bases, and 2 bases separated the two germline ends. CDR3 sequence (DNA): TGTGCCACCAGTGATGAAGATACGCAGTATTTT. Encoded protein: CATSDEDTQYF.

The J gene is TRBJ1-5, the V gene TRBV19; no firm D call. V was cut by 1 base and J by 7 bases, with 8 bases left in between. The germline V gene has CDR1 LNHDA and CDR2 SQIVND (reference sequence). The CDR3 covers 13 residues. Here the CDR3 reads CASSIVREQPQHF. The CDR3 region has the DNA TGTGCCAGTAGTATAGTACGGGAGCAGCCCCAGCATTTT.

This rearrangement joins TRBV7-8 to TRBJ1-1, with D maybe TRBD1 (6 bases). The V and J ends lost 5 bases and 0 bases respectively, with 13 bases between them. This CDR3 comprises 15 residues. The germline CDR1 and CDR2 sequences are SGHVS and FQNEAQ. CDR3 region: CASSGGQRMNTEAFF. In DNA form, the CDR3 reads TGTGCCAGCAGCGGCGGACAGAGGATGAACACTGAAGCTTTCTTT.

The chain carries TRBV5-8 and TRBJ2-3, with 7 bases lining up with TRBD1. Trimming at V came to 0 bases and at J to 8 bases, leaving 12 bases not matched to a gene. The CDR3 sequence is 16 residues long. Germline V gene data show CDR1 as SGHTS and CDR2 as YDEGEE. CDR3 nucleotide sequence: TGTGCCAGCAGCTTGGTTGAGACAGGGTCTTCGGTTACGCAGTATTTT. Its translation is CASSLVETGSSVTQYF.

The chain employs TRBV12-3 or TRBV12-4 and TRBJ1-1; D not certain. This CDR3 comprises 13 residues. Trimming cost V 7 bases and J 3 bases, with 12 bases left between them. CDR3 in amino acids: CASMAGFYTEAFF. The CDR3 bases are TGTGCCAGCATGGCAGGTTTTTACACTGAAGCTTTCTTT.